The source of this TCR beta chain is a study of beta chain features in type 1 diabetes. About the study: Sorted cells from all samples, numbering 107,917,701, were examined.

Points on this clone: The antigen remains unidentified.

Purities in excess of 95% were seen in all sorted populations. J was trimmed by 2 bases and V by 4 bases; bases with no gene match: 6. In germline, CDR1 is GTSNPN, CDR2 SVGIG (reference sequence). The CDR3 is 14 amino acids. The study, taken as a whole, reports: Insertions at VDJ junctions were less frequent in type 1 diabetes patients. These patients also deleted more nucleotides at the same junctions. Although PCR might favor shorter templates, it would do so equally in patients and controls.

Expressed TCRB transcripts got sequenced, as all isolated RNA was reverse transcribed. The protocol was immunoSEQ multiplex PCR, while the TCRdb copy is restricted to in-frame clones and leaves out a portion. This table has hundreds of thousands of clones, more than 65% appearing once. This chain uses TRBV30 with TRBJ2-3, with 7 bases lining up with TRBD1. The sample comprised naive CD4+ T cells from blood. The sequence came from a man aged 30 to 39 in good health. Here the CDR3 reads CAWKGQRLTDTQYF. CDR3 in DNA: TGTGCCTGGAAGGGACAGCGACTCACAGATACGCAGTATTTT.